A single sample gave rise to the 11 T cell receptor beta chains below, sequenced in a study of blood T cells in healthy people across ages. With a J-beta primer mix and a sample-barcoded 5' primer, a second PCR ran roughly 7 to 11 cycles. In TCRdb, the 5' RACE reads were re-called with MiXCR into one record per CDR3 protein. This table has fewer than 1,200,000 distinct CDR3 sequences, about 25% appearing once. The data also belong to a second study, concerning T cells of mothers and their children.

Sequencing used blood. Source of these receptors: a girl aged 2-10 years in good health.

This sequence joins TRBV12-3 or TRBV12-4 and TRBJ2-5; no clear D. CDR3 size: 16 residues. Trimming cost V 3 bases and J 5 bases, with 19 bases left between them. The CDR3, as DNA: TGTGCCAGCAGTTTTCGATGGCGGAACCGTGTTGAGACCCAGTACTTC. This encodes CASSFRWRNRVETQYF.

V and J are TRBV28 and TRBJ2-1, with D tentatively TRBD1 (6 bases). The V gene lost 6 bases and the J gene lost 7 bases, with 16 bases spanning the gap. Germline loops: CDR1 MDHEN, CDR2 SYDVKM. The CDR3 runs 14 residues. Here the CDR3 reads CASRPGVGWNEQFF. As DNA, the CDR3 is TGTGCCAGCAGGCCAGGGGTGGGCTGGAATGAGCAGTTCTTC.

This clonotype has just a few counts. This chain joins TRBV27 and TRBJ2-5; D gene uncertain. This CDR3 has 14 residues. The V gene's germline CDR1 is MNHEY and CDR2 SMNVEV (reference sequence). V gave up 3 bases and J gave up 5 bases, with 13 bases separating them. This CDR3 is CASSLARAWETQYF. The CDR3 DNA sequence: TGTGCCAGCAGTTTGGCTAGGGCGTGGGAGACCCAGTACTTC.

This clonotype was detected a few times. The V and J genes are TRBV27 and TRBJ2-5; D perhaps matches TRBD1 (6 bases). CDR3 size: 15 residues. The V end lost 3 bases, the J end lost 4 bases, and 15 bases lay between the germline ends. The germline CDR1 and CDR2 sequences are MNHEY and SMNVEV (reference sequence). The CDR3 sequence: CASSLAGDIGETQYF. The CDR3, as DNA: TGTGCCAGCAGTTTGGCAGGGGATATAGGAGAGACCCAGTACTTC.

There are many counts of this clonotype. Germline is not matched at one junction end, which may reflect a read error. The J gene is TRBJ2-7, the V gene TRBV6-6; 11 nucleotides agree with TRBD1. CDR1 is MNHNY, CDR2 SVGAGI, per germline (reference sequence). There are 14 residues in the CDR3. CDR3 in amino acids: CASSYGTGGYEQYF. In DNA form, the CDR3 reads TGCGCCAGCAGTTACGGGACAGGGGGCTACGAGCAGTACTTC.

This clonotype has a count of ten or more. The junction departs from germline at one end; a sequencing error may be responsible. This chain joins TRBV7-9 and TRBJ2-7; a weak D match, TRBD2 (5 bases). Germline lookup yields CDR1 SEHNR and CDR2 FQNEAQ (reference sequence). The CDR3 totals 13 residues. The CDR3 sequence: CASSLEGRYEQYF. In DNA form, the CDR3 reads TGTGCCAGCAGTTTAGAGGGCCGCTACGAGCAGTACTTC.

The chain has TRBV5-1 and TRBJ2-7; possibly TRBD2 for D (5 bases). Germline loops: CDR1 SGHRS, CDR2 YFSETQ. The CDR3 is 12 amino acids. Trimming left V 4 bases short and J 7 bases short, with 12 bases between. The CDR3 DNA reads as TGCGCCAGCAGCGGCGGATCGGGGGAGCAGTACTTC. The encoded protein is CASSGGSGEQYF.

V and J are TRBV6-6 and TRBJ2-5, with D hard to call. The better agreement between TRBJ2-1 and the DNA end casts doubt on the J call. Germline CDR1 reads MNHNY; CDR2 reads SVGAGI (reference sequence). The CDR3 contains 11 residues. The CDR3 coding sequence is TGTGCCAGCATTTTAGCCCATGAGCAGTTCTTC. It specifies CASILAHEQFF.

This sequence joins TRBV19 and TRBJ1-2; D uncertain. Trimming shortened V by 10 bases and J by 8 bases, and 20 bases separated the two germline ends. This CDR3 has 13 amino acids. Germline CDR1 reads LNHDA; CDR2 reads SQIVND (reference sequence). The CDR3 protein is CATQPASGWGYTF. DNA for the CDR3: TGTGCCACTCAGCCCGCGAGCGGTTGGGGCTACACCTTC.

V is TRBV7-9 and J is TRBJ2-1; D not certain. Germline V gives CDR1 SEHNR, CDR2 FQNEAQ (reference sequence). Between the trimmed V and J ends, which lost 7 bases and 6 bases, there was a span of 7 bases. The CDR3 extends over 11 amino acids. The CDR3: CASTQFNEQFF. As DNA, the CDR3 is TGTGCCAGCACCCAGTTCAATGAGCAGTTCTTC.

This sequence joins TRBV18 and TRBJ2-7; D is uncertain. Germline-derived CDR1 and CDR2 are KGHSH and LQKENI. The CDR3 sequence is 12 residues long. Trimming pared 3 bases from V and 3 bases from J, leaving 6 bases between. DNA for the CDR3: TGTGCCAGCTCACCTTTGAACTACGAGCAGTACTTC. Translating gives CASSPLNYEQYF.